The present entry profiles one T cell receptor (beta chain) with its context. This record comes from a study of OX40 agonist ivuxolimab in advanced cancers. Sequenced by immunoSEQ multiplex PCR; TCRdb stores in-frame clones only, minus some. The repertoire consists of 50,000 to 65,000 clones, with 81% occurring once and the leading ten covering about 1%. V shed 11 bases and J shed 11 bases, with 13 bases lying between them. CDR3 length: 11 amino acids. Germline V gives CDR1 MRHNA, CDR2 SNTAGT. The sequencing used CD4+ or CD8+ T cells sorted from blood, collected in a trial of the OX40 agonist ivuxolimab. J is TRBJ1-6 and V is TRBV6-4, with D uncertain. This sequence originates from an adult with an advanced solid tumor such as melanoma, head and neck, liver or kidney cancer. CDR3 residues: CASTVRPPLHF. CDR3 nucleotide sequence: TGTGCCTCAACTGTACGGCCACCCCTCCACTTT.